The source of this T cell receptor beta chain is a study of CD8 T cells in ankylosing spondylitis. Findings of the study overall: Within peripheral blood, clones linked to disease were CD8+ and relatively rare.

This CDR3 region has 16 residues. This clonotype has a count of ten or more. Antigen: not known. Researchers built TCR beta libraries using quantitative 5'-RACE with molecular barcodes. A single record per CDR3 protein comes from TCRdb applying MiXCR to the 5' RACE reads. This repertoire shows 200,000 or so distinct CDR3 sequences, about 26% found once; its top ten account for 6.6%. Sequencing used blood, either unsorted or a sorted T cell fraction (not recorded which). This chain links TRBV21-1 with TRBJ2-7. TRBV21-1 is labeled a pseudogene. This clonotype was sampled from a male donor with ankylosing spondylitis or in good health (not recorded which). The CDR3, as DNA: TGTGCCAGCAGCAAAGGGATAGAAATTTCCTCCTACGAGCAGTACTTC. This encodes CASSKGIEISSYEQYF.